The clone carrying this T cell receptor (beta chain) was found a few times. Antigen specificity is unknown. Germline CDR1 and CDR2: LNHDA and SQIVND (reference sequence). The CDR3 length is 16 residues. Trimming stripped 7 bases from V and 3 bases from J, with 18 bases between. The data stem from a study of T cells in localized non-small cell lung cancer. TCRdb keeps only in-frame clones here, not all; method: immunoSEQ multiplex PCR. The repertoire holds 6,400 or so clones, with around 42% as singletons. Findings and caveats of the study: Uninvolved nearby lung showed the greatest T cell clonality, exceeding that found in tumor.

Sequenced material: lung tumor tissue, taken before any cancer treatment. The chain joins TRBV19 to TRBJ2-2; D may be TRBD1 or TRBD2 (5 bases each). The clonotype was recovered from a man aged 40-75 years with stage III lung adenocarcinoma. CDR3 amino acids: CASIPGTELYTGELFF. Written as DNA, the CDR3 is TGTGCCAGTATTCCCGGGACCGAACTCTACACCGGGGAGCTGTTTTTT.